This entry is about one T cell receptor beta chain. Selection for sequencing was limited to patients who had shown CD8+CD57+ cell expansion by flow cytometry. Genomic DNA acted as the template from which TCR beta VDJ combination and CDR3 sequence profiling were carried out. TCRdb redid the calling of the reads with MiXCR, one entry per CDR3 protein. The data hold about 180,000 distinct CDR3 sequences, with less than 50% observed a single time. Trimming left V 5 bases short and J 5 bases short, with 10 bases between. The CDR3 has 13 amino acids. CDR1 is SEHNR and CDR2 is FQNEAQ in the germline V gene (reference sequence). This record belongs to a study of CD8+CD57+ T cells in acquired aplastic anemia.

Sequencing was performed on sorted CD4+, CD8+, or CD8+CD57+ T cells (not recorded which) from PBMCs. This chain connects TRBV7-9 to TRBJ1-3; tentative D call: TRBD1 (6 bases). The source of this sequence is a human donor with aplastic anemia. The CDR3 sequence: CASSQGQRNTIYF. CDR3 DNA sequence: TGTGCCAGCAGCCAAGGACAGAGAAACACCATATATTTT.